The rows below give T cell receptor beta chains drawn from one sample of a study of shared clonotypes between healthy human individuals. This table comes from immunoSEQ multiplex PCR, and its TCRdb copy is limited to in-frame clones, with some not included. The sample has approximately 600,000 clones, about 95% seen once. The specimen sequenced was naive CD8+ T cells sorted from blood. These receptors all come from a woman in her 30s in good health. CDR3s include the opening cysteine and the closing phenylalanine or tryptophan. The D gene is left open where the match is weak. Some rows mark clone size as missing; the rest say once, few, many or name a class of expanded clone.

d_call: -; clone_size: -; v_call: TRBV28; j_call: TRBJ2-2; cdr3_aa: CASSLRGPNTGELFF; cdr3_nt: TGTGCCAGCAGTTTACGGGGGCCTAACACCGGGGAGCTGTTTTTT
d_call: -; clone_size: -; v_call: TRBV5-1; j_call: TRBJ2-5; cdr3_aa: CATRGGQETQYF; cdr3_nt: TGCGCCACTAGGGGGGGGCAAGAGACCCAGTACTTC
d_call: -; clone_size: -; v_call: TRBV7-3; j_call: TRBJ2-1; cdr3_aa: CASSFWGLSSYNEQFF; cdr3_nt: TGTGCCAGCAGCTTTTGGGGGCTGAGCTCCTACAATGAGCAGTTCTTC
d_call: -; clone_size: -; v_call: TRBV7-9; j_call: TRBJ2-2; cdr3_aa: CASRQEPRTGELFF; cdr3_nt: TGTGCCAGCAGACAAGAACCCCGGACCGGGGAGCTGTTTTTT
d_call: TRBD2; clone_size: once; v_call: TRBV6-9; j_call: TRBJ2-7; cdr3_aa: CASSSRTSRSYEQYF; cdr3_nt: TGTGCCAGCAGTTCGCGGACTAGCCGATCCTACGAGCAGTACTTC
d_call: TRBD1; clone_size: -; v_call: TRBV5-4; j_call: TRBJ1-6; cdr3_aa: CASRRTGSNSPLHF; cdr3_nt: TGTGCCAGCAGACGGACAGGGAGCAATTCACCCCTCCACTTT
d_call: -; clone_size: -; v_call: TRBV27; j_call: TRBJ1-2; cdr3_aa: CASSLDRNYGYTF; cdr3_nt: TGTGCCAGCAGTTTAGACAGAAACTATGGCTACACCTTC
d_call: -; clone_size: once; v_call: TRBV27; j_call: TRBJ1-1; cdr3_aa: CASSRIGWGPEAFF; cdr3_nt: TGTGCCAGCAGCCGCATAGGTTGGGGCCCTGAAGCTTTCTTT
d_call: -; clone_size: -; v_call: TRBV29-1; j_call: TRBJ1-1; cdr3_aa: CSVPGPWSTEAFF; cdr3_nt: TGCAGCGTCCCGGGCCCTTGGTCCACTGAAGCTTTCTTT
d_call: TRBD2; clone_size: -; v_call: TRBV4-1; j_call: TRBJ2-2; cdr3_aa: CASSQGSGTSGRHANTGELFF; cdr3_nt: TGCGCCAGCAGCCAAGGTTCCGGGACTAGCGGGAGGCACGCGAACACCGGGGAGCTGTTTTTT
d_call: TRBD2; clone_size: -; v_call: TRBV7-3; j_call: TRBJ2-3; cdr3_aa: CASSLVSAAGGLDTQYF; cdr3_nt: TGTGCCAGCAGCTTGGTCAGTGCGGCGGGAGGTCTAGATACGCAGTATTTT
d_call: TRBD1; clone_size: -; v_call: TRBV2; j_call: TRBJ1-5; cdr3_aa: CASRAMDRGGQPQHF; cdr3_nt: TGTGCCAGCAGGGCCATGGACAGGGGCGGCCAGCCCCAGCATTTT
d_call: TRBD2; clone_size: -; v_call: TRBV27; j_call: TRBJ2-3; cdr3_aa: CASSLGREGHTDTQYF; cdr3_nt: TGTGCCAGCAGTTTAGGGCGGGAGGGCCACACAGATACGCAGTATTTT
d_call: -; clone_size: -; v_call: TRBV6-5; j_call: TRBJ2-7; cdr3_aa: CASSFSGSSYEQYF; cdr3_nt: TGTGCCAGCAGTTTCAGTGGGTCCTCCTACGAGCAGTACTTC
d_call: -; clone_size: -; v_call: TRBV4-1; j_call: TRBJ1-6; cdr3_aa: CASSQAHTLHF; cdr3_nt: TGCGCCAGCAGCCAAGCACACACCCTCCACTTT
d_call: -; clone_size: -; v_call: TRBV4-2; j_call: TRBJ2-7; cdr3_aa: CASSQVSVSEQYF; cdr3_nt: TGTGCCAGCAGCCAAGTAAGCGTTAGCGAGCAGTACTTC
d_call: -; clone_size: -; v_call: TRBV19; j_call: TRBJ2-7; cdr3_aa: CASSIDGQNLYEQYF; cdr3_nt: TGTGCCAGTAGTATAGATGGACAAAACCTCTACGAGCAGTACTTC
d_call: TRBD1; clone_size: once; v_call: TRBV28; j_call: TRBJ2-3; cdr3_aa: CASSLDRGLQTDTQYF; cdr3_nt: TGTGCCAGCAGTCTGGACAGGGGGCTTCAGACAGATACGCAGTATTTT
d_call: -; clone_size: -; v_call: TRBV4-1; j_call: TRBJ2-4; cdr3_aa: CASSQDGARQYF; cdr3_nt: TGCGCCAGCAGCCAAGATGGGGCGCGTCAGTACTTC
d_call: TRBD1; clone_size: -; v_call: TRBV19; j_call: TRBJ2-2; cdr3_aa: CASTNPHRGRSGELFF; cdr3_nt: TGTGCCAGTACCAACCCGCACAGGGGGCGAAGCGGGGAGCTGTTTTTT
d_call: TRBD2; clone_size: -; v_call: TRBV11-2; j_call: TRBJ2-1; cdr3_aa: CASSDSGGSYNEQFF; cdr3_nt: TGTGCCAGCAGTGATAGCGGGGGCTCCTACAATGAGCAGTTCTTC
d_call: TRBD1; clone_size: -; v_call: TRBV7-9; j_call: TRBJ1-4; cdr3_aa: CASSLDRGDEKLFF; cdr3_nt: TGTGCCAGCAGCCTGGACAGGGGGGACGAAAAACTGTTTTTT
d_call: -; clone_size: -; v_call: TRBV7-9; j_call: TRBJ1-4; cdr3_aa: CASSLVGGGEKLFF; cdr3_nt: TGTGCCAGCAGCTTAGTCGGGGGTGGTGAAAAACTGTTTTTT
d_call: TRBD2; clone_size: -; v_call: TRBV7-2; j_call: TRBJ2-1; cdr3_aa: CASPTSGRVNEQFF; cdr3_nt: TGTGCCAGCCCTACTAGCGGGAGAGTAAATGAGCAGTTCTTC
d_call: -; clone_size: -; v_call: TRBV19; j_call: TRBJ1-1; cdr3_aa: CASSVQTNTEAFF; cdr3_nt: TGTGCCAGTAGTGTTCAGACGAACACTGAAGCTTTCTTT
d_call: TRBD1; clone_size: -; v_call: TRBV27; j_call: TRBJ2-3; cdr3_aa: CASSPADRRTSTDTQYF; cdr3_nt: TGTGCCAGCAGTCCGGCGGACAGGAGAACTAGCACAGATACGCAGTATTTT
d_call: -; clone_size: -; v_call: TRBV13; j_call: TRBJ1-3; cdr3_aa: CASSVRIGPGNTIYF; cdr3_nt: TGTGCCAGCAGCGTCCGCATAGGCCCTGGAAACACCATATATTTT
d_call: -; clone_size: -; v_call: TRBV28; j_call: TRBJ2-2; cdr3_aa: CASSTRTAMTGELFF; cdr3_nt: TGTGCCAGCAGTACCCGGACAGCGATGACCGGGGAGCTGTTTTTT
d_call: -; clone_size: -; v_call: TRBV7-9; j_call: TRBJ2-1; cdr3_aa: CASSPPFNEQFF; cdr3_nt: TGTGCCAGCAGTCCTCCTTTCAATGAGCAGTTCTTC
d_call: TRBD2; clone_size: -; v_call: TRBV6-6; j_call: TRBJ2-2; cdr3_aa: CASRVAGGRNGELFF; cdr3_nt: TGTGCCAGCAGGGTAGCGGGAGGGCGTAACGGGGAGCTGTTTTTT
d_call: -; clone_size: once; v_call: TRBV7-9; j_call: TRBJ2-3; cdr3_aa: CASSAAVSSTDTQYF; cdr3_nt: TGTGCCAGCAGCGCAGCGGTATCTAGCACAGATACGCAGTATTTT
d_call: TRBD2; clone_size: -; v_call: TRBV9; j_call: TRBJ2-1; cdr3_aa: CASNRVGTSAQEQFF; cdr3_nt: TGTGCCAGCAATAGAGTAGGGACTAGCGCCCAAGAGCAGTTCTTC
d_call: -; clone_size: once; v_call: TRBV14; j_call: TRBJ2-3; cdr3_aa: CASSQATDTQYF; cdr3_nt: TGTGCCAGCAGCCAAGCGACAGATACGCAGTATTTT
d_call: -; clone_size: -; v_call: TRBV9; j_call: TRBJ2-7; cdr3_aa: CASSPTPGDSYEQYF; cdr3_nt: TGTGCCAGCAGCCCCACACCGGGGGATTCATACGAGCAGTACTTC
d_call: -; clone_size: -; v_call: TRBV10-2; j_call: TRBJ2-7; cdr3_aa: CASMGPSYEQYF; cdr3_nt: TGCGCCAGCATGGGGCCCTCCTACGAGCAGTACTTC
d_call: TRBD1; clone_size: -; v_call: TRBV28; j_call: TRBJ2-3; cdr3_aa: CASSSDRGSRTDTQYF; cdr3_nt: TGTGCCAGCAGTTCGGACAGGGGGAGTAGGACAGATACGCAGTATTTT
d_call: -; clone_size: -; v_call: TRBV7-9; j_call: TRBJ2-7; cdr3_aa: CASSLGSVGFYEQYF; cdr3_nt: TGTGCCAGCAGCTTAGGGTCAGTGGGATTCTACGAGCAGTACTTC
d_call: -; clone_size: -; v_call: TRBV6-1; j_call: TRBJ2-1; cdr3_aa: CASATSLPYNEQFF; cdr3_nt: TGTGCCAGCGCAACTAGCCTGCCCTACAATGAGCAGTTCTTC
d_call: -; clone_size: -; v_call: TRBV7-8; j_call: TRBJ2-4; cdr3_aa: CASSLAGRAKNIQYF; cdr3_nt: TGTGCCAGCAGCTTAGCGGGCAGGGCCAAAAACATTCAGTACTTC
d_call: -; clone_size: once; v_call: TRBV10-1; j_call: TRBJ2-3; cdr3_aa: CASSDGGSSTDTQYF; cdr3_nt: TGCGCCAGCAGTGATGGGGGGTCTAGCACAGATACGCAGTATTTT
d_call: -; clone_size: -; v_call: TRBV14; j_call: TRBJ2-7; cdr3_aa: CASRPKDSYEQYF; cdr3_nt: TGTGCCAGCAGACCCAAGGACAGCTACGAGCAGTACTTC
d_call: -; clone_size: -; v_call: TRBV28; j_call: TRBJ1-1; cdr3_aa: CASSLWMGAGNEAFF; cdr3_nt: TGTGCCAGCAGTTTATGGATGGGGGCGGGGAATGAAGCTTTCTTT
d_call: -; clone_size: few; v_call: TRBV2; j_call: TRBJ1-2; cdr3_aa: CASSEVGDSRGYTF; cdr3_nt: TGTGCCAGCAGTGAAGTCGGGGACTCTCGAGGCTACACCTTC
d_call: TRBD1; clone_size: -; v_call: TRBV6-1; j_call: TRBJ1-1; cdr3_aa: CASSPTGMNTEAFF; cdr3_nt: TGTGCCAGCAGCCCGACAGGGATGAACACTGAAGCTTTCTTT
d_call: -; clone_size: -; v_call: TRBV28; j_call: TRBJ1-4; cdr3_aa: CASSPGTPPPDHEKLFF; cdr3_nt: TGTGCCAGCAGTCCTGGGACTCCCCCGCCCGACCATGAAAAACTGTTTTTT
d_call: -; clone_size: -; v_call: TRBV11-2; j_call: TRBJ2-1; cdr3_aa: CASSFLEQFF; cdr3_nt: TGTGCCAGCAGTTTTCTTGAGCAGTTCTTC
d_call: TRBD1; clone_size: -; v_call: TRBV6-1; j_call: TRBJ1-5; cdr3_aa: CASSELSGGLFSNQPQHF; cdr3_nt: TGTGCCAGCAGTGAACTTTCAGGGGGCCTTTTTAGCAATCAGCCCCAGCATTTT